This T cell receptor (beta chain) was sequenced in a study of control samples from healthy donors and cancer patients. Germline V gene lookup returns CDR1 SGHDT and CDR2 YYEEEE. The CDR3 has 14 residues. The J segment lost 3 bases and the V segment lost 2 bases, leaving 4 bases of the junction unmatched. Sequencing used immunoSEQ multiplex PCR; TCRdb keeps in-frame clones, though not all of them. The data show almost 85,000 clones, with around 94% seen just once and 4.5% to 6% held by the top ten. This receptor was taken from a woman under 30 in good health. This chain links TRBV5-6 with TRBJ1-1; 7 positions match TRBD1. The sequenced sample consisted of blood. CDR3 in DNA: TGTGCCAGCAGCTTAGGGGGCACGGACACTGAAGCTTTCTTT. Translated, it gives CASSLGGTDTEAFF. Full variable domain (rest looked up from reference TRBV5-6 and TRBJ1-1): DAGVTQSPTHLIKTRGQQVTLRCSPKSGHDTVSWYQQALGQGPQFIFQYYEEEERQRGNFPDRFSGHQFPNYSSELNVNALLLGDSALYLCASSLGGTDTEAFFGQGTRLTVV.